A selection of T cell receptor beta chains follows, all from one sample in a study of CD8 T cells in ankylosing spondylitis. Via MiXCR, TCRdb re-called the 5' RACE reads, giving one row per CDR3 protein. The sample has around 430,000 distinct CDR3 sequences, under 20% seen once. Material: blood, either unsorted or a sorted T cell fraction (not recorded which). The receptors derive from a male donor with ankylosing spondylitis. Both conserved end residues are part of each CDR3. The D gene is left open where the match is weak. Expanded clones are given a class, and other clones once, few, many or no size at all.

TRBJ2-1	few	TRBV25-1	TRBD2	TGTGCCAGCAGTCCCACTAGCGGGGGGCGGCCGGGTGAGCAGTTCTTC	CASSPTSGGRPGEQFF
TRBJ2-2	few	TRBV20-1	TRBD1	TGCAGTGCTCTGGACAGGGAGAACACCGGGGAGCTGTTTTTT	CSALDRENTGELFF
TRBJ2-7	.	TRBV7-9	.	TGTGCCAGCAGCCCAGGGGTAGGCTGGGAGCAGTACTTC	CASSPGVGWEQYF
TRBJ2-1	.	TRBV20-1	TRBD2	TGCAGTGCCAGACTAGCGGGAGTGGTTGAGCAGTTCTTC	CSARLAGVVEQFF
TRBJ2-1	few	TRBV9	TRBD2	TGTGCCAGCAGCGTAGGGACTAGCGGGGGGGACAATGAGCAGTTCTTC	CASSVGTSGGDNEQFF
TRBJ1-2	few	TRBV27	.	TGTGCCAGCAGAAAGGGAGGGGCGCTTGGCTACACCTTC	CASRKGGALGYTF
TRBJ1-2	.	TRBV6-6	.	TGTGCCAGCAGTTACGGGACCTATGGCTACACCTTC	CASSYGTYGYTF
TRBJ2-3	.	TRBV9	.	TGTGCCAGCAGCGTCAGTCGGACTGATACCACAGATACGCAGTATTTT	CASSVSRTDTTDTQYF
TRBJ2-1	.	TRBV20-1	TRBD1	TGCAGTGCTAGTCCACTGGTCAGGGGGTACAATGAGCAGTTCTTC	CSASPLVRGYNEQFF
TRBJ2-7	.	TRBV20-1	.	TGCAGTGCTGGGGGGTCCTACGAGCAGTACTTC	CSAGGSYEQYF
TRBJ2-2	many	TRBV29-1	.	TGCAGCGCCCAGAGGGAGGCGGTCGTCGGGGAGCTGTTTTTT	CSAQREAVVGELFF
TRBJ2-2	.	TRBV5-6	.	TGTGCCATCAGCCGCAGGGTCCTCATCACCGGGGAGCTGTTTTTT	CAISRRVLITGELFF
TRBJ1-5	few	TRBV5-6	.	TGTGCCAGCAGCCCGGGAGCAGGGAAGGCGGGTCAGCCCCAGCATTTT	CASSPGAGKAGQPQHF
TRBJ2-3	few	TRBV29-1	TRBD1	TGCAGCGGAGCAGGGGGCGAAGATACGCAGTATTTT	CSGAGGEDTQYF
TRBJ2-7	few	TRBV14	TRBD2	TGTGCCAGCAGCCAAGATGGGACTAGCCTACGCTCCTACGAGCAGTACTTC	CASSQDGTSLRSYEQYF
TRBJ1-4	.	TRBV11-2	.	TGTGCCAGCAGCTCAGGACAGATACGGGATGAAAAACTGTTTTTT	CASSSGQIRDEKLFF
TRBJ2-5	.	TRBV11-1	TRBD2	TGTGCCAGCAGCCTCAGCCTAGCGGGGGAGCAAGAGACCCAGTACTTC	CASSLSLAGEQETQYF
TRBJ1-6	few	TRBV20-1	.	TGCAGTGCCTATCTGGTGGAGGGGGACCGGTCACCCCTCCACTTT	CSAYLVEGDRSPLHF
TRBJ2-7	few	TRBV7-9	TRBD1	TGTGCCAGCAACCGAGGACAGGGGGACGAGCAGTACTTC	CASNRGQGDEQYF
TRBJ1-2	.	TRBV11-2	.	TGTGCCAGCAGCTTCGGGACGGCCTATGGCTACACCTTC	CASSFGTAYGYTF
TRBJ2-7	.	TRBV6-2/TRBV6-3	TRBD2	TGTGCCAGCAGTTACTGGACTAGCGGGAGCTACGAGCAGTACTTC	CASSYWTSGSYEQYF
TRBJ1-2	few	TRBV9	.	TGTGCCAGCAGCGAGGGATTGAGCTATGGCTACACCTTC	CASSEGLSYGYTF
TRBJ2-1	few	TRBV7-2	.	TGTGCCAGCAGCTTTGGGCAGCTCAACAATGAGCAGTTCTTC	CASSFGQLNNEQFF
TRBJ2-7	.	TRBV11-1	TRBD2	TGTGCCAGCAGCTTAGCGGGGGCTAGCGGGACCTACGAGCAGTACTTC	CASSLAGASGTYEQYF
TRBJ2-5	few	TRBV6-6	.	TGTGCCAGCAGGGACGGAAAAGAGACCCAGTACTTC	CASRDGKETQYF
TRBJ2-4	.	TRBV28	.	TGTGCCAGCAACCACCAGGGAGCACTAGCCAAAAACATTCAGTACTTC	CASNHQGALAKNIQYF
TRBJ1-3	few	TRBV6-6	TRBD1	TGTGCCACCCAGGGGGCGGGAAACACCATATATTTT	CATQGAGNTIYF
TRBJ1-4	.	TRBV5-1	.	TGCGCCAGCAGCTTGACGTCAACTAATGAAAAACTGTTTTTT	CASSLTSTNEKLFF
TRBJ1-4	many	TRBV12-3/TRBV12-4	TRBD1	TGTGCCAGCAGTCTAGCCGGGACAGCTAATGAAAAACTGTTTTTT	CASSLAGTANEKLFF
TRBJ1-1	few	TRBV6-1	.	TGTGCCAGCAGCTGGGGGAGTCGGACTGAAGCTTTCTTT	CASSWGSRTEAFF
TRBJ1-2	few	TRBV2	TRBD1	TGTGCCAGCGCCCCAGGGACAGGGAACTATGGCTACACCTTC	CASAPGTGNYGYTF
TRBJ2-1	.	TRBV5-1	.	TGCGCCAGCAGAGGGGGGCATGAGCAGTTCTTC	CASRGGHEQFF
TRBJ1-3	.	TRBV7-3	.	TGTGCCAGCAGCAAAACGGGCACGGGAAACACCATATATTTT	CASSKTGTGNTIYF
TRBJ2-1	.	TRBV28	TRBD1	TGTGCCAGCAGTCAGAGCAGGGGGTACAATGAGCAGTTCTTC	CASSQSRGYNEQFF
TRBJ1-6	.	TRBV20-1	.	TGCAGTGCTAGAGATGGATCACCCCTCCACTTT	CSARDGSPLHF
TRBJ2-7	few	TRBV7-8	.	TGTGCCAGCAGCTTTGGGACGAACTCCTACGAGCAGTACTTC	CASSFGTNSYEQYF
TRBJ2-7	few	TRBV6-1	TRBD1	TGTGCCAGCACCGGGACAGCCTGGATGGAGCAGTACTTC	CASTGTAWMEQYF
TRBJ2-4	.	TRBV5-1	.	TGCGCCAGCAGCCGTTTTTTACCCTTAGCGCCCAAAAACATTCAGTACTTC	CASSRFLPLAPKNIQYF
TRBJ1-1	few	TRBV2	.	TGTGCCAGCAGTCCTCAGGGAGTGTTGAACACTGAAGCTTTCTTT	CASSPQGVLNTEAFF
TRBJ1-2	.	TRBV12-3/TRBV12-4	.	TGTGCCAGCAGTTCGGCCTGGGGTTATGGCTACACCTTC	CASSSAWGYGYTF
TRBJ1-1	few	TRBV30	.	TGTGCCTGGAGTTGGCAGGGTGAAGCTTTCTTT	CAWSWQGEAFF
TRBJ2-1	.	TRBV2	.	TGTGCCAGCAGTGAATACAGGGAGCGCAATGAGCAGTTCTTC	CASSEYRERNEQFF
TRBJ2-1	.	TRBV20-1	TRBD2	TGCAGTGCTAGAGATCTTTCTAGCGGGGGGAGTGAGCAGTTCTTC	CSARDLSSGGSEQFF
TRBJ2-7	many	TRBV5-1	.	TGCGCCAGCAGTCGGGAGTCCTCCTACGAGCAGTACTTC	CASSRESSYEQYF
TRBJ2-7	few	TRBV20-1	.	TGCAGTGCTCAGGGGGGGTTCGCGGGAGCCCACGAGCAGTACTTC	CSAQGGFAGAHEQYF
TRBJ1-1	.	TRBV12-3/TRBV12-4	TRBD1	TGTGCCAGCAGTTTAGGTACAGGGGCGCGGAACACTGAAGCTTTCTTT	CASSLGTGARNTEAFF
TRBJ2-7	.	TRBV28	.	TGTGCCTCTTACGACAGCACCTACGAGCAGTACTTC	CASYDSTYEQYF